This T cell receptor beta chain was identified during a study of identifying expanded T cells in peripheral blood. Study results and limitations: Across healthy donors, higher total template counts meant significantly greater approximately two-week count variance.

With respect to this clone: Its antigen is undetermined.

This CDR3 is built from 15 residues. CDR1 is SGHRS and CDR2 is YFSETQ in the germline V gene. The V gene lost 0 bases and the J gene lost 4 bases, with 13 bases spanning the gap. The assay was immunoSEQ multiplex PCR, and TCRdb's table has in-frame clones only and misses some. The table has under 150,000 clones, roughly 84% seen once. This receptor was taken from a person aged 18 to 75 in good health. The sequenced sample consisted of blood. The chain combines TRBV5-1 with TRBJ1-2; D unclear. CDR3 in DNA: TGCGCCAGCAGCTTGGCCCGGGAAGCAGGCTATGGCTACACCTTC. The encoded protein is CASSLAREAGYGYTF.